These 30 T cell receptor beta chains were sequenced from one sample in a study of T-cell reconstitution after alpha-beta-depleted transplantation in children. This sample's TCRbeta library carried unique molecular identifier barcodes. In TCRdb, the PCR reads were re-called with MiXCR into one record per CDR3 protein. The data contain hundreds of thousands of distinct CDR3 sequences, approximately 17% of them singletons. Sequencing was performed on PBMCs from the stem cell graft donor, taken from the stem cell graft. The receptor source for this set is a human donor who donated a stem cell graft to a child with acute myeloid leukemia.

The chain is built from TRBV10-3 and TRBJ1-1; TRBD1 is a possible D gene (6 bases). The germline V gene encodes CDR1 ENHRY and CDR2 SYGVKD. V was clipped by 0 bases and J by 5 bases, with 13 bases between them. The CDR3 sequence is 15 residues long. CDR3 bases: TGTGCCATCAGTGAGTCGGTCACAGGGAAAACTGAAGCTTTCTTT. Amino acid sequence: CAISESVTGKTEAFF.

The chain has TRBV6-2 or TRBV6-3 and TRBJ2-3, with D possibly being TRBD1 (6 bases). This CDR3 has 14 residues. Germline V gives CDR1 MNHEY, CDR2 SVGEGT. Trimming cost V 6 bases and J 1 base, with 11 bases left between them. DNA for the CDR3: TGTGCCAGCAGACAGGGATGGGGCACAGATACGCAGTATTTT. Translation: CASRQGWGTDTQYF.

A remark on this clonotype: A much larger clone differs from this one at a single base, so this may be a read error. The chain joins TRBV20-1 to TRBJ2-3; the D is unclear. Germline V CDR1 and CDR2: DFQATT, SNEGSKA (reference sequence). This CDR3 contains 14 residues. V lost 3 bases, J lost 0 bases, and 10 bases lay in between. CDR3 DNA sequence: TGCAGTGCTAGGGCTCTGACTAGCACAGATACGCAGTATTTT. Translated: CSARALTSTDTQYF.

This clonotype showed up many times. This rearrangement joins TRBV6-6 to TRBJ2-1; 7 nucleotides align to TRBD1. This CDR3 comprises 15 residues. Germline V gene sequence: CDR1 MNHNY, CDR2 SVGAGI (reference sequence). V lost 7 bases to trimming and J lost 10 bases; unmatched junction nucleotides: 16. The CDR3 loop is CASTPGTVGPFEQFF. CDR3 nucleotides: TGTGCCAGCACCCCCGGGACAGTGGGTCCCTTCGAGCAGTTCTTC.

This clonotype has only a few counts. A junction boundary mismatches the germline segment, possibly from a read error. The chain combines TRBV20-1 with TRBJ2-1; no firm D call. From germline, CDR1 is DFQATT and CDR2 SNEGSKA (reference sequence). CDR3 length equals 13 residues. The CDR3 loop is CSARGDSYNEQFF. CDR3 sequence (DNA): TGCAGTGCCAGAGGCGATTCCTACAATGAGCAGTTCTTC.

The chain joins TRBV27 to TRBJ1-5; TRBD1 matches 8 bases. The CDR3 runs to 15 residues. Germline V gene data show CDR1 as MNHEY and CDR2 as SMNVEV (reference sequence). Germline trimming cut 5 bases from V and 3 bases from J; bases unmatched to any gene: 6. In DNA form, the CDR3 reads TGTGCCAGCAGTCCGGGGGACAGGTTCAATCAGCCCCAGCATTTT. Translating it yields CASSPGDRFNQPQHF.

This clonotype was observed a handful of times. The genes are TRBV15 and TRBJ2-2; 10 bases fit TRBD1. After removal of 8 bases from V and 4 bases from J, the junction contained 7 bases not matched to a gene. CDR3 size: 15 residues. Germline CDR1 and CDR2: LNHNV and YYDKDF (reference sequence). The CDR3 region has the DNA TGTGCCACCGGTTTCGGACAGGGGGTCACCGGGGAGCTGTTTTTT. This codes for CATGFGQGVTGELFF.

This clonotype was recorded at least ten times. The chain carries TRBV6-5 and TRBJ2-7; D uncertain. This CDR3 has 16 amino acids. Germline assignment: CDR1 MNHEY and CDR2 SVGAGI. Trimming took off 4 bases at V and 0 bases at J, with 16 bases between the two ends. The CDR3 nucleotides read TGTGCCAGCAGTTCCCCGTACAGCCGACTCTCCTACGAGCAGTACTTC. It encodes CASSSPYSRLSYEQYF.

The chain is built from TRBV5-1 and TRBJ1-2, with TRBD1 identical over 9 bases. Per germline, CDR1 SGHRS and CDR2 YFSETQ. This CDR3 has 15 residues. The ends lost 4 bases at V and 2 bases at J; junction bases unmatched: 6. For the CDR3, the DNA is TGCGCCAGCAGCGTAACAGGGGGCCTAAACTATGGCTACACCTTC. This translates into CASSVTGGLNYGYTF.

The gene calls are TRBV20-1 and TRBJ1-2; the D gene is possibly TRBD1 (5 bases). Trimming removed 3 bases at V and 0 bases at J, with 17 bases between. Germline V gene data show CDR1 as DFQATT and CDR2 as SNEGSKA (reference sequence). The CDR3 has 16 residues. The CDR3 reads CSASDPGGGPNYGYTF. CDR3 in DNA: TGCAGTGCTAGTGATCCCGGGGGAGGTCCTAACTATGGCTACACCTTC.

The V call is TRBV7-8, the J call TRBJ2-1; 10 bases align to TRBD2. This CDR3 spans 15 amino acids. The ends lost 5 bases at V and 4 bases at J; junction bases unmatched: 5. Per the germline V gene, CDR1 is SGHVS and CDR2 is FQNEAQ. This CDR3 is CASSLQRGGYNEQFF. The DNA of the CDR3 is TGTGCCAGCAGCCTACAGCGGGGGGGGTACAATGAGCAGTTCTTC.

Turning to this clonotype: A read error may explain this, as a much larger clone is one base away. The chain joins TRBV12-3 or TRBV12-4 to TRBJ2-1; D is perhaps TRBD1 or TRBD2 (5 bases each). CDR3 length equals 20 residues. CDR3 loop: CASSERTGPLYAASYIEQFF. The CDR3 nucleotides are TGTGCCAGCAGTGAACGGACGGGACCCCTTTACGCCGCCTCTTACATTGAGCAGTTCTTC.

The chain links TRBV20-1 to TRBJ2-7; 10 bases fit TRBD2. The germline CDR1 and CDR2 sequences are DFQATT and SNEGSKA (reference sequence). CDR3 length equals 15 residues. J gave up 6 bases and V 8 bases, and 16 bases lay outside the gene matches. The CDR3 sequence: CSFRGLAGDFFEQYF. CDR3 nucleotides: TGCAGTTTCAGGGGCCTAGCGGGGGACTTTTTCGAGCAGTACTTC.

Regarding this clonotype: The conserved phenylalanine or tryptophan normally closing the CDR3 is absent here, so this likely arose from a read error. The chain recombines TRBV20-1 with TRBJ2-3, with 10 bases fitting TRBD2. The CDR3 is made up of 13 amino acids. V shed 5 bases and J 3 bases; nucleotides not matched to a gene: 2. Germline CDR1 is DFQATT and CDR2 is SNEGSKA (reference sequence). In DNA form, the CDR3 reads TGCAGTGCTTCTAGCGGGGGAACAGATACGCAGTATTTA. This codes for CSASSGGTDTQYL.

This clonotype was recorded many times. V usage is TRBV9 and J usage is TRBJ2-4; TRBD2 agrees at 10 bases. V shed 3 bases, J shed 5 bases, and the junction held 2 bases outside the gene matches. CDR3 size: 14 residues. The germline V gene encodes CDR1 SGDLS and CDR2 YYNGEE. The CDR3 region is CASSAGLAENIQYF. CDR3 sequence (DNA): TGTGCCAGCAGCGCCGGACTAGCGGAAAACATTCAGTACTTC.

The sample holds a few counts of this clonotype. The V gene is TRBV5-4, the J gene TRBJ1-1; possibly TRBD1 for D (6 bases). The CDR3 has 18 amino acids. Looked up from germline, CDR1 is SGHNT and CDR2 is YYREEE (reference sequence). Trimming took off 6 bases at V and 7 bases at J, with 31 bases between the two ends. The CDR3 bases are TGTGCCAGCACCCCCACCGGCCAACTGGGGGCGTATAGTATTGAAGCTTTCTTT. Encoded protein: CASTPTGQLGAYSIEAFF.

This clonotype was seen a handful of times. This sequence joins TRBV7-6 and TRBJ2-2, with D tentatively TRBD1 (6 bases). The CDR3 extends over 14 amino acids. With 5 bases removed from V and 6 bases from J, the gap between germline ends came to 13 bases. CDR1 and CDR2 from the germline V gene are SGHVS and FNYEAQ. CDR3 protein: CASSLNRVSGELFF. CDR3 sequence (DNA): TGTGCCAGCAGCCTGAACAGGGTGTCCGGGGAGCTGTTTTTT. Supplemented by reference TRBV7-6 and TRBJ2-2, the full variable domain reads GAGVSQSPRYKVTKRGQDVALRCDPISGHVSLYWYRQALGQGPEFLTYFNYEAQQDKSGLPNDRFSAERPEGSISTLTIQRTEQRDSAMYRCASSLNRVSGELFFGEGSRLTVL.

V and J are TRBV21-1 and TRBJ2-1; TRBD1, the table's D call, was not compared with the DNA. TRBV21-1 is flagged as a pseudogene. The CDR3 is 14 amino acids. The CDR3 loop is CASTPTGEVAEQFF. As DNA, the CDR3 is TGTGCCAGCACTCCGACAGGGGAGGTAGCTGAGCAGTTCTTC.

Note on this clonotype: This may stem from a read error, because a much larger clone lies one nucleotide away. The chain has TRBV6-2 or TRBV6-3 and TRBJ2-7; the D is unclear. The CDR3 has 14 residues. CDR1 and CDR2 (germline): MNHEY, SVGEGT. CDR3 bases: TGTGCCGGCAGCCCCAGTTTGCGATTGTACGAGCAGTACTTC. Translated, it gives CAGSPSLRLYEQYF.

This clonotype was seen ten or more times. The chain carries TRBV20-1 and TRBJ2-1, with TRBD2 as a possible D gene (5 bases). Germline loops: CDR1 DFQATT, CDR2 SNEGSKA (reference sequence). This CDR3 is built from 14 residues. V gave up 0 bases and J gave up 6 bases, with 12 bases separating them. The CDR3 DNA reads as TGCAGTGCTAGAGACGCGGCGGGCGTCAATGAGCAGTTCTTC. Amino acid sequence: CSARDAAGVNEQFF.

In its sample, this clonotype was seen many times. This chain joins TRBV20-1 and TRBJ1-1; D perhaps matches TRBD1 (5 bases). The CDR3 extends over 14 amino acids. V lost 1 base and J 6 bases, leaving 15 bases between the germline ends. The V gene's germline CDR1 is DFQATT and CDR2 SNEGSKA (reference sequence). This CDR3 is CSARVWDLESEAFF. In DNA, the CDR3 is TGCAGTGCTAGAGTTTGGGACTTGGAATCTGAAGCTTTCTTT.

V is TRBV5-1 and J is TRBJ2-1; the match to TRBD2 covers 8 bases. The germline V gene encodes CDR1 SGHRS and CDR2 YFSETQ. With V trimmed by 0 bases and J by 10 bases, 9 bases remained unmatched. The CDR3 sequence is 15 residues long. The CDR3 region has the DNA TGCGCCAGCAGCTTGGCGGGGGGGACTATGTGGGAGCAGTTCTTC. Protein: CASSLAGGTMWEQFF.

The V and J genes are TRBV11-1 and TRBJ2-7, with 11 nucleotides matching TRBD1. The CDR3 sequence is 15 residues long. V lost 7 bases, J lost 6 bases, and 11 bases stayed unmatched. Per the germline V gene, CDR1 is SGHAT and CDR2 is FQDESV (reference sequence). Here the CDR3 DNA reads TGTGCCAGCACCACCGGGACAGGGGGTCCCCTCGAGCAGTACTTC. Its translation: CASTTGTGGPLEQYF.

The chain uses TRBV20-1 and TRBJ1-5; 7 positions match TRBD1. The CDR3 runs to 17 residues. In germline, CDR1 is DFQATT, CDR2 SNEGSKA (reference sequence). This CDR3 is CCARPGTAPSSNQPQHF. CDR3 in DNA: TGCTGCGCCCGCCCTGGGACAGCTCCCTCAAGCAATCAGCCCCAGCATTTT.

The table lists this clonotype with many counts. Germline and junction disagree at one end, which may indicate a read error. This chain joins TRBV29-1 and TRBJ2-5, with 9 nucleotides matching TRBD1. Per germline, CDR1 SQVTM and CDR2 ANQGSEA. This CDR3 region has 13 residues. CDR3 DNA sequence: TGCAGCGTGAGCCCGGGACAGGGTGGCAATAGGGACTTC. This gives the protein CSVSPGQGGNRDF.

This clonotype was detected a few times. The chain recombines TRBV10-2 with TRBJ2-4, with D possibly being TRBD1 or TRBD2 (5 bases each). This CDR3 has 16 amino acids. Between the trimmed V and J ends, which lost 4 bases and 0 bases, there was a span of 13 bases. The V gene's germline CDR1 is WSHSY and CDR2 SAAADI. The CDR3 spells CASSGPTGLAKNIQYF. The CDR3 DNA reads TGCGCCAGCAGTGGCCCCACAGGACTAGCCAAAAACATTCAGTACTTC.

At least ten counts were recorded for this clonotype. This chain connects TRBV29-1 to TRBJ1-2; D is unclear. The CDR3 has 15 amino acids. CDR1 SQVTM and CDR2 ANQGSEA come from the germline V gene. The ends were cut back, 6 bases at V and 4 bases at J, with 21 bases in the middle. This CDR3 reads CSVGSEAPIGYGYTF. In nucleotides, the CDR3 is TGCAGCGTCGGCTCGGAGGCCCCCATTGGCTATGGCTACACCTTC.

This clonotype was seen repeatedly, ten times or more. The junction departs from the called germline gene at one end, perhaps through a read error. This chain connects TRBV6-9 to TRBJ1-1; D gene uncertain. Germline CDR1 reads MNHGY; CDR2 reads SVAAGI. The CDR3 runs 18 residues. The CDR3: CASSYSEGWTGPNTEAFF. Written as DNA, the CDR3 is TGTGCCAGCAGTTATTCGGAAGGATGGACCGGGCCGAACACCGAAGCTTTCTTT.

This clonotype was observed at least ten times. Here the CDR3 reads CASSFRSSENIQYF. The CDR3 DNA sequence: TGTGCCAGCAGCTTCAGGAGTAGTGAAAACATTCAGTACTTC. The genes are TRBV5-6 and TRBJ2-4; D not certain. The germline V gene has CDR1 SGHDT and CDR2 YYEEEE. The length of the CDR3 is 14 residues. V was cut by 2 bases and J by 5 bases, with 11 bases left in between.

The rearrangement joins TRBV6-1 to TRBJ2-1; TRBD1 agrees at 7 bases. Germline CDR1 reads MNHNS; CDR2 reads SASEGT. The V gene end was trimmed by 7 bases and the J gene end by 4 bases; junction bases not matched to a gene: 7. CDR3 length equals 14 residues. CDR3: CASTPGTAYNEQFF. The CDR3 nucleotides are TGTGCCAGCACCCCTGGGACAGCGTACAATGAGCAGTTCTTC.